The T cell receptor (beta chain) described here comes from a study of T cell responses to AZD1222 COVID-19 vaccine. General study points: Nearly half of unique spike-specific TCRs reportedly avoided B.1.351 and B.1.1.7 mutated regions. Researchers took repertoire samples only after the peak T cell response had come.

TCRdb's copy holds only in-frame clones and misses some; the assay was immunoSEQ multiplex PCR. The table lists under 45,000 clones, 80% to 85% of them singletons. A note on this clone: The antigen is not known.

The clonotype comes from an adult who received the AZD1222 COVID-19 vaccine. Sequencing was performed on peripheral blood, taken 28 days after the second AZD1222 dose.

CDR3 protein: CASSPLRGSPSPLHF. The DNA of the CDR3 is TGTGCCAGCAGCCCCCTACGGGGTTCTCCTTCACCCCTCCACTTT. This rearrangement joins TRBV4-2 to TRBJ1-6, with no clear D. Trimming shortened V by 4 bases and J by 9 bases, and 16 bases separated the two germline ends. Germline V CDR1 and CDR2: LGHNA, YNFKEQ. The CDR3 has 15 residues.